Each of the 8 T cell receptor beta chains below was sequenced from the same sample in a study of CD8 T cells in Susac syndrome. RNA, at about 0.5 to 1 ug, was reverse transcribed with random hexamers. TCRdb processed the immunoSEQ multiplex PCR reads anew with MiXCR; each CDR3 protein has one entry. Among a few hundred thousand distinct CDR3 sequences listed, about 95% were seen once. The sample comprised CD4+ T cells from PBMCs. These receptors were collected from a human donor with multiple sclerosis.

CDR3 sequence: CASGRATSGRSYEQYF. The CDR3 DNA follows: TGTGCCAGCGGAAGGGCCACTAGCGGGCGCTCCTACGAGCAGTACTTC. The chain uses TRBV12-3 or TRBV12-4 and TRBJ2-7; 9 nucleotides agree with TRBD2. J lost 0 bases, V lost 8 bases, and 11 bases had no gene match. The CDR3 contains 16 residues.

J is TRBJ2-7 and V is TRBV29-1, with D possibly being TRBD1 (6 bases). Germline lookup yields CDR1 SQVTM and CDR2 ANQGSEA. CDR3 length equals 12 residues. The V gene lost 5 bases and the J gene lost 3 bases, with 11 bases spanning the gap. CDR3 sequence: CSVKRGSYEQYF. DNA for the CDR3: TGCAGCGTTAAAAGGGGGAGCTACGAGCAGTACTTC.

For the CDR3, the DNA is TGCAGTGCTAGGGAGGGACAGGCGACCAGGACCCAGTACTTC. Its translation is CSAREGQATRTQYF. J is TRBJ2-5 and V is TRBV20-1; 8 nucleotides agree with TRBD1. V shed 3 bases, J shed 7 bases, and the junction held 10 bases outside the gene matches. Germline V CDR1 and CDR2: DFQATT, SNEGSKA (reference sequence). This CDR3 has 14 residues.

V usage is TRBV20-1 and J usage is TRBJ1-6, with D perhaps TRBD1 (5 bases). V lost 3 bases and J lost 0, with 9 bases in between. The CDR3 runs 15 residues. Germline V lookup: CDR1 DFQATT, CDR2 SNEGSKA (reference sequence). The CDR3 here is CSARGVSSYNSPLHF. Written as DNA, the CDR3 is TGCAGTGCTAGGGGGGTCAGCTCCTATAATTCACCCCTCCACTTT.

CDR3 nucleotide sequence: TGCAGTGCTAGATGGCGGACAGGTCGGGAGACCCAGTACTTC. Its translation: CSARWRTGRETQYF. The chain joins TRBV20-1 to TRBJ2-5, with 7 bases identical to TRBD1. The CDR3 runs to 14 residues. Germline V gives CDR1 DFQATT, CDR2 SNEGSKA (reference sequence). After removal of 2 bases from V and 5 bases from J, the junction contained 8 bases not matched to a gene.

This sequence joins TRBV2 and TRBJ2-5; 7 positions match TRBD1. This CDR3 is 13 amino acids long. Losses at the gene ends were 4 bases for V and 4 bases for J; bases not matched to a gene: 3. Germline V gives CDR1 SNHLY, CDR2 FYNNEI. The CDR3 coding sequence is TGTGCCAGCAGTGTAGGGACAGTAGAGACCCAGTACTTC. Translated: CASSVGTVETQYF.

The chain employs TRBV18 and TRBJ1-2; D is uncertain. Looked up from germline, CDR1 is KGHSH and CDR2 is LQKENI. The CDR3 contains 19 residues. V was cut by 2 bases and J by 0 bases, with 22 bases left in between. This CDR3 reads CASSPSATLDSPTNYGYTF. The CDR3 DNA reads TGTGCCAGCTCACCATCGGCGACTCTCGACTCTCCTACTAACTATGGCTACACCTTC.

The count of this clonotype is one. CDR3 sequence reads: CASSGDRVNQPQHF. The CDR3 DNA reads as TGTGCCAGCAGCGGGGACAGGGTCAATCAGCCCCAGCATTTT. V and J are TRBV2 and TRBJ1-5; 9 nucleotides align to TRBD1. This CDR3 contains 14 residues. Germline V gives CDR1 SNHLY, CDR2 FYNNEI. V was pared by 6 bases and J by 3 bases, with 3 bases of the junction left unmatched.